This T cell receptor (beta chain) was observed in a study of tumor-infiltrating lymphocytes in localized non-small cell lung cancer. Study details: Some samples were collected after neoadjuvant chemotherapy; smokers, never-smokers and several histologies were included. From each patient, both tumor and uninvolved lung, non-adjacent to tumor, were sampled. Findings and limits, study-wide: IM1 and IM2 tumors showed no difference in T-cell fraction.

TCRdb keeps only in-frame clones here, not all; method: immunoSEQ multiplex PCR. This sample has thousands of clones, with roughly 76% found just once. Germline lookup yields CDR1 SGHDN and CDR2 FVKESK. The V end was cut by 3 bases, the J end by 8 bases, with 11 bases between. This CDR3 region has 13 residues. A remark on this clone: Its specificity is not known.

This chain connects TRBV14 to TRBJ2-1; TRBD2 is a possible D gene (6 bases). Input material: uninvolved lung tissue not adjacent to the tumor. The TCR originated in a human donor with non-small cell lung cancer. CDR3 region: CASSHSSGYEQFF. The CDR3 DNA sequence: TGTGCCAGCAGCCATTCCAGCGGGTATGAGCAGTTCTTC.